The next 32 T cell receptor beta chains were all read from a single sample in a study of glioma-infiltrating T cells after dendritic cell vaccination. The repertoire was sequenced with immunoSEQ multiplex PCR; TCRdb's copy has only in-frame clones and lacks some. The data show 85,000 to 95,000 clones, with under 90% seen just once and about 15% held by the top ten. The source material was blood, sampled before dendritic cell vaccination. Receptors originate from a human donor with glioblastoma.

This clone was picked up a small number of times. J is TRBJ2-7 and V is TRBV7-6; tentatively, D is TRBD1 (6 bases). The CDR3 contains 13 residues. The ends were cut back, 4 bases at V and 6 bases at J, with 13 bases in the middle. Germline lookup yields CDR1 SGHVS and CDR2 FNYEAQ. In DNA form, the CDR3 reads TGTGCCAGCAGCTCAGGACAGCCGAGCGAGCAGTACTTC. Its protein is CASSSGQPSEQYF.

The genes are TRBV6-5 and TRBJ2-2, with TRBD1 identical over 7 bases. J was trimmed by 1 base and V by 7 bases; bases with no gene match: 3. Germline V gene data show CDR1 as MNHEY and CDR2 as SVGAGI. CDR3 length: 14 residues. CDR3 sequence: CASTRTGNTGELFF. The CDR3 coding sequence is TGTGCCAGCACCCGGACAGGGAACACCGGGGAGCTGTTTTTT.

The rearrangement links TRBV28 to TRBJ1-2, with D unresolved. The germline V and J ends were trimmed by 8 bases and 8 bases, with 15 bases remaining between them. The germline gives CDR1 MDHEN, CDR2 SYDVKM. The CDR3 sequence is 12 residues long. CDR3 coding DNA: TGTGCCAGCTTTTACGGACTCGGGGGCTACACCTTC. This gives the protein CASFYGLGGYTF.

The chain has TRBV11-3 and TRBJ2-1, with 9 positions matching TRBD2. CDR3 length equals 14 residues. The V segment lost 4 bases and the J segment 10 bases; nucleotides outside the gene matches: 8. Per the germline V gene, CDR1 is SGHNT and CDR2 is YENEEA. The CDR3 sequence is CASSSITLAGEQFF. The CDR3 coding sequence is TGTGCCAGCAGCTCGATTACCCTAGCGGGGGAGCAGTTCTTC.

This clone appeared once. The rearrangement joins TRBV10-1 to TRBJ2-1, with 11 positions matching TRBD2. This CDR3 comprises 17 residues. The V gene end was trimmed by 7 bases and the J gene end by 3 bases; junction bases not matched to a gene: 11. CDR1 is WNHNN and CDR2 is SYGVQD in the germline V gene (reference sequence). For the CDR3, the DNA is TGCGCCAGCATCTTAGCGGGGGGGCCTAAATACTACAATGAGCAGTTCTTC. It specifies CASILAGGPKYYNEQFF.

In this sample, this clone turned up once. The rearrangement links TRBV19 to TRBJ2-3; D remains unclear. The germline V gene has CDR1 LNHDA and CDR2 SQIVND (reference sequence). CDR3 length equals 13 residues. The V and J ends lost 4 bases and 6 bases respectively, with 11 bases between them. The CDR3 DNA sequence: TGTGCCAGTAGTACCTATGCCTTGGATACGCAGTATTTT. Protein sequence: CASSTYALDTQYF.

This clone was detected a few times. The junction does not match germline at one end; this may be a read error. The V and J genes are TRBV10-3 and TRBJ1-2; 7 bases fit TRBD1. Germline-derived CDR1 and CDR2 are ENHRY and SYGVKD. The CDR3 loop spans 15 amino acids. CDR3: CAISESQGYNNGYTF. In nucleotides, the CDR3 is TGTGCCATCAGTGAGTCACAGGGGTATAACAATGGCTACACCTTC.

This chain's CDR3 is CASSSTGYEQYF. The DNA for the CDR3 is TGTGCCAGCAGCTCGACGGGCTACGAGCAGTACTTC. The chain carries TRBV5-4 and TRBJ2-7; D not certain. Between the trimmed V and J ends, which lost 3 bases and 3 bases, there was a span of 7 bases. The germline V gene encodes CDR1 SGHNT and CDR2 YYREEE (reference sequence). This CDR3 has 12 amino acids.

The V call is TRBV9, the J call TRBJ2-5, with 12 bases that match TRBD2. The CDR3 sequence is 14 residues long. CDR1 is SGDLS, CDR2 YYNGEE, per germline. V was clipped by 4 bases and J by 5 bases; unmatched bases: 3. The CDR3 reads CASSTSGGRETQYF. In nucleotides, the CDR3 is TGTGCCAGCAGCACTAGCGGGGGGCGGGAGACCCAGTACTTC.

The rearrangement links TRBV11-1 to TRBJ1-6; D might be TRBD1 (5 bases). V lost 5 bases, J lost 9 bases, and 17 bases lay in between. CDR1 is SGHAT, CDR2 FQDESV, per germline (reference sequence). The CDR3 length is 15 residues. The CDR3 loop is CASSATAGLISPLHF. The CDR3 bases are TGTGCCAGCAGCGCCACAGCGGGACTAATTTCACCCCTCCACTTT.

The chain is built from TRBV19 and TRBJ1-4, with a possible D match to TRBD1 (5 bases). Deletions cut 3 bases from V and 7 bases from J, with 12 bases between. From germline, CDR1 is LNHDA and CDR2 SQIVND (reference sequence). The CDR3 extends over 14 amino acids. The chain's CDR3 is CASSIYQGSEKLFF. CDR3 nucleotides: TGTGCCAGTAGTATCTATCAGGGAAGTGAAAAACTGTTTTTT.

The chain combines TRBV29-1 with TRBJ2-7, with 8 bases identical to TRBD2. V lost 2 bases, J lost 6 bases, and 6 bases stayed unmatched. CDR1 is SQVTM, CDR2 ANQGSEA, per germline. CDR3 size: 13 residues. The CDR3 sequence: CSVETAGGSEQYF. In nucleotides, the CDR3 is TGCAGCGTTGAAACGGCGGGGGGCAGCGAGCAGTACTTC.

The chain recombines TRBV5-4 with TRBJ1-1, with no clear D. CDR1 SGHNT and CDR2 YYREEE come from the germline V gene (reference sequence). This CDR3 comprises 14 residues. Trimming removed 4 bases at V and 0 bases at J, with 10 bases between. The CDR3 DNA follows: TGTGCCAGCAGCCCGGAACAGCTGAACACTGAAGCTTTCTTT. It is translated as CASSPEQLNTEAFF.

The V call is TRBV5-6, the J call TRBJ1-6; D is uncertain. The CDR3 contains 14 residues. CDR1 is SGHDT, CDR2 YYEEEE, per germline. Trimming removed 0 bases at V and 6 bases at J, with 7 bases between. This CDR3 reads CASSLATGNSPLHF. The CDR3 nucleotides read TGTGCCAGCAGCTTGGCCACGGGTAATTCACCCCTCCACTTT. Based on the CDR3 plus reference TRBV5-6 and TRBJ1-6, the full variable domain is DAGVTQSPTHLIKTRGQQVTLRCSPKSGHDTVSWYQQALGQGPQFIFQYYEEEERQRGNFPDRFSGHQFPNYSSELNVNALLLGDSALYLCASSLATGNSPLHFGNGTRLTVT.

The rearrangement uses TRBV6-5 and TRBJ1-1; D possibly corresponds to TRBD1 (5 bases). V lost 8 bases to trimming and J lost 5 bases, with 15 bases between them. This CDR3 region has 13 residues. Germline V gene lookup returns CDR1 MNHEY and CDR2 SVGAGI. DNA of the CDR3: TGTGCCAGCGGAGCTAGCCGGGGGACTGAAGCTTTCTTT. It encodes CASGASRGTEAFF.

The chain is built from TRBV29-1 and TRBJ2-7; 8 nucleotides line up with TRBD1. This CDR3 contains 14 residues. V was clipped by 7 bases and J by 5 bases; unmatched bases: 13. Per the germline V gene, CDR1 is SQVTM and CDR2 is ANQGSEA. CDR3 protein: CSALTGVVFDEQYF. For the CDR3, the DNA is TGCAGCGCCCTGACAGGGGTGGTCTTCGACGAGCAGTACTTC.

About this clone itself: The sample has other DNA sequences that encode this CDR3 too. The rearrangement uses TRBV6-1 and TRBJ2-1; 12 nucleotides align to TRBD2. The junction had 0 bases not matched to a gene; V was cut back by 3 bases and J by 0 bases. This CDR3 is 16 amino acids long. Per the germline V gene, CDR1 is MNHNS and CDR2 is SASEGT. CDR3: CASSETSGSSYNEQFF. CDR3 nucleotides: TGTGCCAGCAGTGAGACTAGCGGGAGCTCCTACAATGAGCAGTTCTTC.

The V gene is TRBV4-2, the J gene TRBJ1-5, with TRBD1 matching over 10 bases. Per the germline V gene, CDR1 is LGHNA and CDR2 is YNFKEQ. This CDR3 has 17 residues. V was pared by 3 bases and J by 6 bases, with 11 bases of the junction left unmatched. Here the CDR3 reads CASSQPSGTGVAQPQHF. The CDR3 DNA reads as TGTGCCAGCAGCCAGCCGTCCGGGACAGGGGTGGCTCAGCCCCAGCATTTT.

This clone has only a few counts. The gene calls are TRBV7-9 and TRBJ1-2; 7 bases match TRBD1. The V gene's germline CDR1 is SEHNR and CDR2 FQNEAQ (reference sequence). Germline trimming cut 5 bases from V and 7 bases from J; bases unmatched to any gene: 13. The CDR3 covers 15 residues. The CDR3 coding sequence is TGTGCCAGCAGCGGTGACAGGGAAGGGCTCGGTGGCTACACCTTC. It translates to CASSGDREGLGGYTF.

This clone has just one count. CDR3 sequence: CASSLTGAERNTEAFF. The CDR3 nucleotides are TGTGCCAGCAGCTTAACAGGGGCTGAGAGGAACACTGAAGCTTTCTTT. The chain uses TRBV7-3 and TRBJ1-1; D is perhaps TRBD1 (5 bases). The germline V gene has CDR1 SGHTA and CDR2 FQGTGA. V lost 0 bases, J lost 1 base, and 12 bases lay in between. The CDR3 is 16 residues long.

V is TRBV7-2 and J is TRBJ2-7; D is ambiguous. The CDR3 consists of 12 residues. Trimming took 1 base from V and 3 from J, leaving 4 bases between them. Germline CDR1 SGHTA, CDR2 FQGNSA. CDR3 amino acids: CASSLGVYEQYF. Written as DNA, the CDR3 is TGTGCCAGCAGCTTAGGAGTCTACGAGCAGTACTTC. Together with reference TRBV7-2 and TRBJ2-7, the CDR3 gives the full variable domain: GAGVSQSPSNKVTEKGKDVELRCDPISGHTALYWYRQSLGQGLEFLIYFQGNSAPDKSGLPSDRFSAERTGGSVSTLTIQRTQQEDSAVYLCASSLGVYEQYFGPGTRLTVT.

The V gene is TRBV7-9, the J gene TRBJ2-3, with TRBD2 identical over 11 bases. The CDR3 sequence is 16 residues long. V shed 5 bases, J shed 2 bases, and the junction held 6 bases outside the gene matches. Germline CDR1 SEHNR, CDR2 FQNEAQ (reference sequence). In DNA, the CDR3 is TGTGCCAGCAGCGATAAACTAGCGGGGGCCACAGATACGCAGTATTTT. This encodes CASSDKLAGATDTQYF. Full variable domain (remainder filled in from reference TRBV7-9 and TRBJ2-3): DTGVSQNPRHKITKRGQNVTFRCDPISEHNRLYWYRQTLGQGPEFLTYFQNEAQLEKSRLLSDRFSAERPKGSFSTLEIQRTEQGDSAMYLCASSDKLAGATDTQYFGPGTRLTVL.

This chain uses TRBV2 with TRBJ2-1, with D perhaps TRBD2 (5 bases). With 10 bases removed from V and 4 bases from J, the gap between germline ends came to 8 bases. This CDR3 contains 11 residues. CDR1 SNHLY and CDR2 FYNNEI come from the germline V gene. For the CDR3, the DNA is TGTGCCAACGGGATTTACAATGAGCAGTTCTTC. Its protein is CANGIYNEQFF.

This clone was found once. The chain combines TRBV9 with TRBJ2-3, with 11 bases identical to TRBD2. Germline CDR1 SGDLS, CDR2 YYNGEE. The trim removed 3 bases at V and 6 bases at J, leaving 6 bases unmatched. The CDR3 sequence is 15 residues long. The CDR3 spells CASSALAGGGDTQYF. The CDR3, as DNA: TGTGCCAGCAGCGCCCTAGCGGGAGGTGGGGATACGCAGTATTTT.

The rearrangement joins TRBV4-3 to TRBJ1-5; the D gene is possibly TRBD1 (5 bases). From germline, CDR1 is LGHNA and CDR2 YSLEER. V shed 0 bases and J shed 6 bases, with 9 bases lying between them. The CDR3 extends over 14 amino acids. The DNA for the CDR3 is TGCGCCAGCAGCCAAGATTACGGGGGTCAGCCCCAGCATTTT. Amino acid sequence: CASSQDYGGQPQHF.

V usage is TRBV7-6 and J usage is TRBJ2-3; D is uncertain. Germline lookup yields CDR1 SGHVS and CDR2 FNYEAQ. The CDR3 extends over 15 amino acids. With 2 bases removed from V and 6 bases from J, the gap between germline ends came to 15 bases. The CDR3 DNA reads TGTGCCAGCAGCTTACTAGACTCCCCCACGGATACGCAGTATTTT. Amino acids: CASSLLDSPTDTQYF.

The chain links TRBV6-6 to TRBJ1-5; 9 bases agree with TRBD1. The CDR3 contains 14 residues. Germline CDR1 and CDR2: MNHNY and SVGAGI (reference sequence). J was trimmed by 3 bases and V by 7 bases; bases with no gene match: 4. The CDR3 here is CASKQGAHNQPQHF. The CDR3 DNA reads TGTGCCAGCAAACAGGGGGCACACAATCAGCCCCAGCATTTT.

CDR3 sequence reads: CASSLSSGSSYEQYF. CDR3 in DNA: TGTGCCAGCAGCTTGTCTTCGGGGAGCTCCTACGAGCAGTACTTC. The chain is built from TRBV7-8 and TRBJ2-7; D perhaps matches TRBD2 (5 bases). Germline assignment: CDR1 SGHVS and CDR2 FQNEAQ. The CDR3 has 15 residues. V was pared by 3 bases and J by 0 bases, with 12 bases between.

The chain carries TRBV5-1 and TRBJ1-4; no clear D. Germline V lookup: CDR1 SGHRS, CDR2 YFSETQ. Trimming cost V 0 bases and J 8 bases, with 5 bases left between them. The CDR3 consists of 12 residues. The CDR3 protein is CASSLAGEKLFF. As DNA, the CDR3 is TGCGCCAGCAGCTTGGCCGGGGAAAAACTGTTTTTT. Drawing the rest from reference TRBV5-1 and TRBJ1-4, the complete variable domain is KAGVTQTPRYLIKTRGQQVTLSCSPISGHRSVSWYQQTPGQGLQFLFEYFSETQRNKGNFPGRFSGRQFSNSRSEMNVSTLELGDSALYLCASSLAGEKLFFGSGTQLSVL.

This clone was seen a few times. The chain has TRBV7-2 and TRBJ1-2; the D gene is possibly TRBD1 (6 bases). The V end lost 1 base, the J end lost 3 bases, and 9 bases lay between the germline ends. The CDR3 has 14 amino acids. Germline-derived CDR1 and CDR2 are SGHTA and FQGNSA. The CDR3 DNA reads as TGTGCCAGCAGCTTAGTTGAGGGGGACTATGGCTACACCTTC. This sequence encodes CASSLVEGDYGYTF.

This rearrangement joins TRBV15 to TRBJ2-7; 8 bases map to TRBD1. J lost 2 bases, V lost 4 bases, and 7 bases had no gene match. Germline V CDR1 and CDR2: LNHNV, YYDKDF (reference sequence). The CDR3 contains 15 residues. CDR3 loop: CATSKKAGGPYEQYF. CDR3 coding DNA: TGTGCCACCAGCAAAAAGGCAGGGGGCCCCTACGAGCAGTACTTC.

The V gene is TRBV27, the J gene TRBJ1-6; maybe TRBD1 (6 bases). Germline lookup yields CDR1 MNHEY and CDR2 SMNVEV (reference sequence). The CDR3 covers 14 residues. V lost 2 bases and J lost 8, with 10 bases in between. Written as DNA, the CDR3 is TGTGCCAGCAGTTTACCAGGGGCGTATTCACCCCTCCACTTT. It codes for CASSLPGAYSPLHF.